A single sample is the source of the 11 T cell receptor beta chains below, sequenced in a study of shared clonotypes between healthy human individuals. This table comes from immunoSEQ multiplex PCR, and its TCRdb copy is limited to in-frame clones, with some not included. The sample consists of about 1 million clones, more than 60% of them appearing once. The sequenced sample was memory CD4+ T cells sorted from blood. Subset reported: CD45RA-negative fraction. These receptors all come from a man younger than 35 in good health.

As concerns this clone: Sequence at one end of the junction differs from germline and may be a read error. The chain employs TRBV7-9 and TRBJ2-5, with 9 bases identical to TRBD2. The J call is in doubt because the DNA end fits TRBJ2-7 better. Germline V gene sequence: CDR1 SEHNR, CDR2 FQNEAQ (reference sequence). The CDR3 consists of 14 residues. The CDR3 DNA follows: TGTGCCAGCAGCCTAGCGGGGACAACCTACGAGCAGTACTTC. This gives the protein CASSLAGTTYEQYF.

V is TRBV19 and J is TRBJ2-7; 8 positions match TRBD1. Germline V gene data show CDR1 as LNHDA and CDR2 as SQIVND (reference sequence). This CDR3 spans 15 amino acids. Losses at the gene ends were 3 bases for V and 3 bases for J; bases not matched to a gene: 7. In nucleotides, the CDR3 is TGTGCCAGTAGTATTGGAACAGGGGGATACTACGAGCAGTACTTC. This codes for CASSIGTGGYYEQYF.

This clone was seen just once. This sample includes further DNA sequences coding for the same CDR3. The CDR3 DNA reads TGTGCCAGTAGTAACCGGTACGAGCAGTACTTC. It yields the protein CASSNRYEQYF. The rearrangement uses TRBV19 and TRBJ2-7; no clear D gene. V gave up 4 bases and J gave up 4 bases, with 5 bases separating them. Germline-derived CDR1 and CDR2 are LNHDA and SQIVND (reference sequence). The CDR3 spans 11 residues.

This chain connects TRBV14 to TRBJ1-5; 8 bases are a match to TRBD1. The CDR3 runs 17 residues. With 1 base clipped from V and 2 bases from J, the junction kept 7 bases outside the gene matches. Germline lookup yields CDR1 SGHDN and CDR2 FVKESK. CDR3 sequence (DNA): TGTGCCAGCAGCCAAGGGACAGGGAGGATTGGCAATCAGCCCCAGCATTTT. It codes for CASSQGTGRIGNQPQHF.

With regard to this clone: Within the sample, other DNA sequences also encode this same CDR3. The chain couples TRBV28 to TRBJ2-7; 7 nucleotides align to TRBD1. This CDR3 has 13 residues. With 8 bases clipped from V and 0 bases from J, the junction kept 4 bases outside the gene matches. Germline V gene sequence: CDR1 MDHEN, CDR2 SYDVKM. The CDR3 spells CASLTGSSYEQYF. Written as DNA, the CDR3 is TGTGCCAGCCTGACAGGGAGCTCCTACGAGCAGTACTTC.

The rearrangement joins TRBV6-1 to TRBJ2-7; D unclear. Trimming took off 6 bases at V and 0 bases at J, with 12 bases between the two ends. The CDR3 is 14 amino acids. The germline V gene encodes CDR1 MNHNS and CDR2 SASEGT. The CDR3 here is CASSAQLSSYEQYF. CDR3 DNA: TGTGCCAGCAGCGCTCAACTGAGCTCCTACGAGCAGTACTTC.

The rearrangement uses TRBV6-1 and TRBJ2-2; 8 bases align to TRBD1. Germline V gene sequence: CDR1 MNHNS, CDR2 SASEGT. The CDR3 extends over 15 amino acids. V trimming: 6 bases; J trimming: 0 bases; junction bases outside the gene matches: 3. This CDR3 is CASRRDRTNTGELFF. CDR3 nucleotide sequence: TGTGCCAGCAGACGGGACAGGACGAACACCGGGGAGCTGTTTTTT.

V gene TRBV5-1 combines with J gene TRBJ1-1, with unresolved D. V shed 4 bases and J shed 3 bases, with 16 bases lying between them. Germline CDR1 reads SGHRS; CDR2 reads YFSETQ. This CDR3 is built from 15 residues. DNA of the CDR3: TGCGCCAGCAGCCTCACCACCGCCGTGGACACTGAAGCTTTCTTT. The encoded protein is CASSLTTAVDTEAFF.

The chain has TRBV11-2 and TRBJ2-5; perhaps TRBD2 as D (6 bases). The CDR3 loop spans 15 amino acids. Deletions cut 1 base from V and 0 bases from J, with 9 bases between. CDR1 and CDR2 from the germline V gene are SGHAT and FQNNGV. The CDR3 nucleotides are TGTGCCAGCAGCTTAGGGCGGGGCTACCAAGAGACCCAGTACTTC. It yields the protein CASSLGRGYQETQYF.

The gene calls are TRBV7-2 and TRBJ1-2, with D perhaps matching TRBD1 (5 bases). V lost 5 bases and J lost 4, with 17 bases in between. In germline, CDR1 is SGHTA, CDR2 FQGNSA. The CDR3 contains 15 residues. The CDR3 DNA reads TGTGCCAGCAGCCGCGATGGGCAGGGACGCTATGGCTACACCTTC. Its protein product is CASSRDGQGRYGYTF.

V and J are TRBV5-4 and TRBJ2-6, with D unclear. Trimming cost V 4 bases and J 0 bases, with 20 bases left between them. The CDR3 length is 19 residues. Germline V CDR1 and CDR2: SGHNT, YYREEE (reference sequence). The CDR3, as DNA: TGTGCCAGCAGCCAAATGAAGACGGCGGTCCTCTCTGGGGCCAACGTCCTGACTTTC. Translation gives CASSQMKTAVLSGANVLTF.